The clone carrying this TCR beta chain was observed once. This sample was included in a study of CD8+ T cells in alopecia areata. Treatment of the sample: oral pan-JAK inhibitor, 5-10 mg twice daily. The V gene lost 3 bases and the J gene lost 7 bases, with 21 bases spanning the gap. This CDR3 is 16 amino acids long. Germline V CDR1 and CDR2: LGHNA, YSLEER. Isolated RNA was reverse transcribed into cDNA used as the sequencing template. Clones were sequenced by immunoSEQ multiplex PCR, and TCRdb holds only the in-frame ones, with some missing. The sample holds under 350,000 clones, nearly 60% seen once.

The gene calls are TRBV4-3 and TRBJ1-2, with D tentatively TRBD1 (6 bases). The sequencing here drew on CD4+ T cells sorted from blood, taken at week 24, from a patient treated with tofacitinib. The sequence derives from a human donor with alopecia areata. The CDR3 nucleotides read TGCGCCAGCAGCCAGTCTAACAGGGTAGCGTATCGTGGCTACACCTTC. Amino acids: CASSQSNRVAYRGYTF.